This passage covers 21 T cell receptor beta chains from one sample sequenced in a study of CD8 T cells in Susac syndrome. An amount of RNA that ranged from roughly 0.45 to 1 ug was reverse transcribed with random hexamers. TCRdb processed the immunoSEQ multiplex PCR reads anew with MiXCR; each CDR3 protein has one entry. In the table there are tens of thousands of distinct CDR3 sequences, approximately 95% of which are singletons. Specimen: CD8+ T cells from PBMCs. These receptors were obtained from a human donor with multiple sclerosis.

This clonotype was seen only a few times. The genes are TRBV4-2 and TRBJ1-3; D is uncertain. The ends were cut back, 0 bases at V and 1 base at J, with 7 bases in the middle. Germline V gene data show CDR1 as LGHNA and CDR2 as YNFKEQ. The length of the CDR3 is 15 residues. This CDR3 reads CASSQDRSSGNTIYF. DNA of the CDR3: TGTGCCAGCAGCCAAGATCGGAGTTCTGGAAACACCATATATTTT.

This clonotype has only one observation. The chain uses TRBV5-8 and TRBJ2-7; 11 nucleotides match TRBD1. Trimming removed 5 bases from V and 1 base from J; junction bases left unmatched: 5. From germline, CDR1 is SGHTS and CDR2 YDEGEE. CDR3 length equals 15 residues. The CDR3 region is CASSTGQGESYEQYF. The CDR3 coding sequence is TGTGCCAGCAGTACGGGACAGGGGGAATCCTACGAGCAGTACTTC. The entire variable domain, with the rest obtained from reference TRBV5-8 and TRBJ2-7, is as follows: EAGVTQSPTHLIKTRGQQATLRCSPISGHTSVYWYQQALGLGLQFLLWYDEGEERNRGNFPPRFSGRQFPNYSSELNVNALELEDSALYLCASSTGQGESYEQYFGPGTRLTVT.

J is TRBJ2-1 and V is TRBV27; possible D gene TRBD2, 6 bases. The V end lost 7 bases, the J end lost 3 bases, and 13 bases lay between the germline ends. Per germline, CDR1 MNHEY and CDR2 SMNVEV (reference sequence). The CDR3 length is 14 residues. As DNA, the CDR3 is TGTGCCAGCACATGGGGCGGGGACTACAATGAGCAGTTCTTC. Its protein product is CASTWGGDYNEQFF.

This sequence joins TRBV7-9 and TRBJ2-7; 8 bases fit TRBD2. Germline V gives CDR1 SEHNR, CDR2 FQNEAQ (reference sequence). This CDR3 has 19 residues. The V segment lost 2 bases and the J segment 4 bases; nucleotides outside the gene matches: 19. The CDR3 region is CASSLPSSPSFSGSYEQYF. CDR3 nucleotides: TGTGCCAGCAGCTTACCCTCCTCCCCATCTTTCAGCGGGAGTTACGAGCAGTACTTC.

The gene calls are TRBV6-6 and TRBJ2-7; 7 bases fit TRBD1. V trimming: 6 bases; J trimming: 1 base; junction bases outside the gene matches: 9. The CDR3 runs to 15 residues. Germline V gene lookup returns CDR1 MNHNY and CDR2 SVGAGI (reference sequence). The CDR3 loop reads CASSPIRDRSYEQYF. Written as DNA, the CDR3 is TGTGCCAGCAGCCCGATCCGGGACAGATCCTACGAGCAGTACTTC.

The chain is built from TRBV27 and TRBJ1-2; unclear D gene. CDR3 length equals 15 residues. Trimming removed 2 bases at V and 4 bases at J, with 14 bases between. CDR1 is MNHEY and CDR2 is SMNVEV in the germline V gene (reference sequence). The CDR3 loop reads CASSLGPGQIYGYTF. Written as DNA, the CDR3 is TGTGCCAGCAGTTTAGGACCTGGGCAGATCTATGGCTACACCTTC.

The chain recombines TRBV19 with TRBJ2-2; 8 bases are a match to TRBD1. CDR3 length: 15 residues. V was pared by 5 bases and J by 4 bases, with 6 bases of the junction left unmatched. The germline CDR1 and CDR2 sequences are LNHDA and SQIVND (reference sequence). The CDR3 reads CASSLYRGATGELFF. The CDR3 DNA reads TGTGCCAGTAGTCTATACAGGGGGGCCACCGGGGAGCTGTTTTTT. Full variable domain (rest looked up from reference TRBV19 and TRBJ2-2): DGGITQSPKYLFRKEGQNVTLSCEQNLNHDAMYWYRQDPGQGLRLIYYSQIVNDFQKGDIAEGYSVSREKKESFPLTVTSAQKNPTAFYLCASSLYRGATGELFFGEGSRLTVL.

DNA for the CDR3: TGTGCCAGCAGCTTACGAACGACTAGCACAGATACGCAGTATTTT. This codes for CASSLRTTSTDTQYF. This chain connects TRBV7-9 to TRBJ2-3; D call uncertain. The germline V and J ends were trimmed by 2 bases and 0 bases, with 9 bases remaining between them. The CDR3 runs to 15 residues. Germline CDR1 reads SEHNR; CDR2 reads FQNEAQ (reference sequence).

The chain uses TRBV5-4 and TRBJ2-5; no definite D call. Trimming removed 2 bases at V and 2 bases at J, with 10 bases between. The V gene's germline CDR1 is SGHNT and CDR2 YYREEE (reference sequence). CDR3 length: 14 residues. The CDR3 sequence is CASSFLGYQETQYF. CDR3 nucleotide sequence: TGTGCCAGCAGCTTCCTCGGGTATCAAGAGACCCAGTACTTC.

V is TRBV7-6 and J is TRBJ2-1; 10 bases line up with TRBD2. The CDR3 has 18 residues. Losses at the gene ends were 5 bases for V and 5 bases for J; bases not matched to a gene: 15. Germline V gives CDR1 SGHVS, CDR2 FNYEAQ. CDR3 DNA: TGTGCCAGCAGCCTACCTCCAGCGGGGGGGCCGCTGAACAATGAGCAGTTCTTC. This sequence encodes CASSLPPAGGPLNNEQFF.

The rearrangement links TRBV4-1 to TRBJ2-2; 9 bases agree with TRBD1. V lost 0 bases to trimming and J lost 7 bases; unmatched junction nucleotides: 3. The CDR3 has 15 residues. CDR1 MGHRA and CDR2 YSYEKL come from the germline V gene. CDR3 protein: CASSQEQGAFGELFF. As DNA, the CDR3 is TGCGCCAGCAGCCAAGAACAGGGGGCGTTCGGGGAGCTGTTTTTT.

The rearrangement links TRBV7-9 to TRBJ1-5, with 10 nucleotides matching TRBD1. Trimming at V came to 0 bases and at J to 0 bases, leaving 5 bases not matched to a gene. From germline, CDR1 is SEHNR and CDR2 FQNEAQ (reference sequence). The CDR3 is 18 amino acids. CDR3 sequence: CASSLAPGQGYSNQPQHF. CDR3 nucleotides: TGTGCCAGCAGCTTAGCACCGGGACAGGGGTATAGCAATCAGCCCCAGCATTTT.

The DNA of the CDR3 is TGTGCCAGCAGCTTAGATCGGACAGGGGAGGCCTACGAGCAGTACTTC. It yields the protein CASSLDRTGEAYEQYF. V gene TRBV7-9 combines with J gene TRBJ2-7, with 9 bases identical to TRBD1. Germline V gives CDR1 SEHNR, CDR2 FQNEAQ (reference sequence). The CDR3 is made up of 16 amino acids. Losses at the gene ends were 1 base for V and 2 bases for J; bases not matched to a gene: 6.

The chain joins TRBV7-9 to TRBJ1-2; maybe TRBD1 (5 bases). Trimming took 4 bases from V and 5 from J, leaving 20 bases between them. The germline V gene has CDR1 SEHNR and CDR2 FQNEAQ (reference sequence). The CDR3 spans 16 residues. DNA for the CDR3: TGTGCCAGCAGCTGGGGGAAGGTCGGAGTCTCTTATGGCTACACCTTC. This encodes CASSWGKVGVSYGYTF.

J is TRBJ1-1 and V is TRBV13; perhaps TRBD1 as D (5 bases). The CDR3 is 16 amino acids. The ends were cut back, 2 bases at V and 1 base at J, with 14 bases in the middle. The germline CDR1 and CDR2 sequences are PRHDT and FYEKMQ (reference sequence). The CDR3 here is CASSLSIGTENTEAFF. The CDR3 DNA is TGTGCCAGCAGCTTAAGCATAGGGACGGAGAACACTGAAGCTTTCTTT. The full variable domain, completed using reference TRBV13 and TRBJ1-1, is AAGVIQSPRHLIKEKRETATLKCYPIPRHDTVYWYQQGPGQDPQFLISFYEKMQSDKGSIPDRFSAQQFSDYHSELNMSSLELGDSALYFCASSLSIGTENTEAFFGQGTRLTVV.

The V and J genes are TRBV7-9 and TRBJ2-7; D might be TRBD2 (6 bases). The germline gives CDR1 SEHNR, CDR2 FQNEAQ (reference sequence). V shed 1 base and J shed 3 bases, with 10 bases lying between them. This CDR3 comprises 14 residues. This CDR3 reads CASSLGDLVYEQYF. In nucleotides, the CDR3 is TGTGCCAGCAGCTTAGGGGACTTGGTCTACGAGCAGTACTTC. Combining the CDR3 with reference TRBV7-9 and TRBJ2-7 gives the whole variable domain DTGVSQNPRHKITKRGQNVTFRCDPISEHNRLYWYRQTLGQGPEFLTYFQNEAQLEKSRLLSDRFSAERPKGSFSTLEIQRTEQGDSAMYLCASSLGDLVYEQYFGPGTRLTVT.

The chain has TRBV6-2 or TRBV6-3 and TRBJ2-5; D call uncertain. This CDR3 contains 10 residues. V lost 6 bases to trimming and J lost 4 bases, with 3 bases between them. In germline, CDR1 is MNHEY, CDR2 SVGEGT. The CDR3 coding sequence is TGTGCCAGCAGGGCAGAGACCCAGTACTTC. It encodes CASRAETQYF.

The chain carries TRBV9 and TRBJ2-1; D remains unclear. Trimming cost V 4 bases and J 8 bases, with 16 bases left between them. The V gene's germline CDR1 is SGDLS and CDR2 YYNGEE. CDR3 length: 14 residues. The CDR3 nucleotides read TGTGCCAGCAGCCCGCCGGTTGGGTATGATGAGCAGTTCTTC. This translates into CASSPPVGYDEQFF.

The chain couples TRBV6-6 to TRBJ2-7, with D possibly matching TRBD2 (6 bases). CDR1 is MNHNY and CDR2 is SVGAGI in the germline V gene (reference sequence). This CDR3 is 15 amino acids long. V shed 7 bases and J shed 4 bases, with 20 bases lying between them. CDR3: CASKFLATDFYEQYF. DNA for the CDR3: TGTGCCAGCAAATTCCTAGCGACAGACTTTTACGAGCAGTACTTC.

The chain links TRBV3-1 to TRBJ1-3, with 7 bases that match TRBD1. J gave up 6 bases and V 1 base, and 6 bases lay outside the gene matches. The CDR3 runs 15 residues. Germline loops: CDR1 LGHDT, CDR2 YNNKEL (reference sequence). The DNA of the CDR3 is TGTGCCAGCAGCCAAGGGTACAGGGGTGAAAACACCATATATTTT. Protein: CASSQGYRGENTIYF. Together with reference TRBV3-1 and TRBJ1-3, the CDR3 gives the full variable domain: DTAVSQTPKYLVTQMGNDKSIKCEQNLGHDTMYWYKQDSKKFLKIMFSYNNKELIINETVPNRFSPKSPDKAHLNLHINSLELGDSAVYFCASSQGYRGENTIYFGEGSWLTVV.

The V and J genes are TRBV12-3 or TRBV12-4 and TRBJ1-1; 7 nucleotides line up with TRBD1. The CDR3 is made up of 13 amino acids. Unmatched junction bases numbered 10, after V lost 6 bases and J lost 9 bases. The chain's CDR3 is CASREYARGKAFF. CDR3 bases: TGTGCCAGCAGGGAGTATGCCAGGGGGAAAGCTTTCTTT.